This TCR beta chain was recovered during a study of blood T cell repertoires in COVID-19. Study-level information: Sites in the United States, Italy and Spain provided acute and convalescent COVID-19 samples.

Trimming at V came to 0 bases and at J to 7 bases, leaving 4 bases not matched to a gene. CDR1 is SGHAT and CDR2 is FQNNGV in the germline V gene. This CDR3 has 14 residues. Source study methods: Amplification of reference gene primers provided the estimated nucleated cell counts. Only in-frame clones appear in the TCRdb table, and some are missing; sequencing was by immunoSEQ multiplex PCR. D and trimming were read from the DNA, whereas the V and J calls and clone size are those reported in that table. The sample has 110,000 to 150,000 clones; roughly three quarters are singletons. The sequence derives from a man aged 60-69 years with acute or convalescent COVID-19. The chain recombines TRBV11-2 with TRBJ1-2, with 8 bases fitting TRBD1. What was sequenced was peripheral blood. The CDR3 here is CASSLDSRGLGYTF. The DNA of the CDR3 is TGTGCCAGCAGCTTAGATAGCAGGGGGCTTGGCTACACCTTC.